This T cell receptor (beta chain) was profiled in a study of cytomegalovirus exposure and HLA in healthy donors. General observations from the study: A later analysis reportedly identified an Asian-associated ancestry cluster as carrying fewer N-insertions than the 666-donor mean.

Trimming took 8 bases from V and 2 from J, leaving 15 bases between them. This CDR3 is built from 13 residues. CDR1 SQVTM and CDR2 ANQGSEA come from the germline V gene. Comments on this clone: Its specificity is not known.

This PCR relied on a set of 60 Vbeta primers and 13 Jbeta primers. Clones were read by immunoSEQ multiplex PCR, and TCRdb kept only the in-frame ones, dropping some. The data show around 50,000 clones, with just under 85% seen just once and around 2.8% held by the top ten. The rearrangement links TRBV29-1 to TRBJ1-2; a possible D gene is TRBD1 (5 bases). This TCR came from a man aged 50 to 59 in good health and CMV-seronegative. Input material: PBMCs. For the CDR3, the DNA is TGCAGCATTGGGCAGGGTCGGAACTATGGCTACACCTTC. This gives the protein CSIGQGRNYGYTF.